These 10 T cell receptor beta chains came from one sample sequenced in a study of response to subunit inactivated influenza vaccine. TCRdb reprocessed the RT-PCR reads with MiXCR, giving one entry per CDR3 protein. This sample has some 800,000 distinct CDR3 sequences, with 21% found just once. Sequences were derived from PBMCs from blood, sampled more than 4 days after vaccination. Every receptor here comes from a man aged 50 or older who received an inactivated influenza vaccine.

The chain is built from TRBV27 and TRBJ1-3; D is unresolved. The CDR3 is made up of 16 amino acids. Trimming took 5 bases from V and 0 from J, leaving 14 bases between them. CDR1 is MNHEY and CDR2 is SMNVEV in the germline V gene (reference sequence). The CDR3 sequence is CASSQYPQSSGNTIYF. The CDR3 DNA follows: TGTGCCAGCAGTCAATACCCACAGAGCTCTGGAAACACCATATATTTT.

This clonotype was detected a few times. The genes are TRBV5-1 and TRBJ2-7; 7 positions agree with TRBD1. J lost 6 bases, V lost 2 bases, and 5 bases had no gene match. In germline, CDR1 is SGHRS, CDR2 YFSETQ. CDR3 length: 13 residues. In DNA form, the CDR3 reads TGCGCCAGCAGCTTAGGGGGCAAGCTCGAGCAGTACTTC. Translation: CASSLGGKLEQYF.

Ten or more counts support this clonotype. CDR3 residues: CASSAEPGDTQYF. The CDR3 bases are TGCGCCAGCAGCGCGGAACCAGGAGATACGCAGTATTTT. The V call is TRBV5-1, the J call TRBJ2-3, with no clear D. V dropped 4 bases and J dropped 5 bases, with 11 bases sitting between them. CDR1 is SGHRS, CDR2 YFSETQ, per germline. This CDR3 spans 13 amino acids.

The chain couples TRBV4-3 to TRBJ2-7; possibly TRBD1 for D (6 bases). V lost 0 bases to trimming and J lost 4 bases, with 16 bases between them. The CDR3 consists of 16 residues. From germline, CDR1 is LGHNA and CDR2 YSLEER. The chain's CDR3 is CASSQDRTEGGYEQYF. In DNA, the CDR3 is TGCGCCAGCAGCCAAGATAGGACAGAGGGCGGATACGAGCAGTACTTC.

V usage is TRBV6-1 and J usage is TRBJ2-1; 8 bases map to TRBD2. There are 16 residues in the CDR3. The germline CDR1 and CDR2 sequences are MNHNS and SASEGT. With V trimmed by 6 bases and J by 2 bases, 9 bases remained unmatched. The CDR3 loop is CASSSYSGSPYNEQFF. CDR3 sequence (DNA): TGTGCCAGCAGCTCTTACAGCGGGAGCCCCTACAATGAGCAGTTCTTC.

This clonotype has only a few counts. V usage is TRBV10-3 and J usage is TRBJ2-3; tentative D call: TRBD1 (5 bases). CDR1 and CDR2 (germline): ENHRY, SYGVKD. Trimming stripped 6 bases from V and 1 base from J, with 14 bases between. CDR3 length: 15 amino acids. The CDR3 nucleotides read TGTGCCATCAGGGCCTCGACAGACCGCACAGATACGCAGTATTTT. This encodes CAIRASTDRTDTQYF.

The CDR3 sequence is CASSHRVHEQYF. CDR3 nucleotides: TGTGCCAGCTCCCACAGGGTCCACGAGCAGTACTTC. The V call is TRBV18, the J call TRBJ2-7; D might be TRBD1 (6 bases). V dropped 6 bases and J dropped 5 bases, with 11 bases sitting between them. CDR1 and CDR2 from the germline V gene are KGHSH and LQKENI. The length of the CDR3 is 12 residues. Using reference TRBV18 and TRBJ2-7 for the parts outside the CDR3, the full variable domain is NAGVMQNPRHLVRRRGQEARLRCSPMKGHSHVYWYRQLPEEGLKFMVYLQKENIIDESGMPKERFSAEFPKEGPSILRIQQVVRGDSAAYFCASSHRVHEQYFGPGTRLTVT.

The genes are TRBV12-3 or TRBV12-4 and TRBJ2-7, with 8 nucleotides matching TRBD1. This CDR3 has 19 residues. V lost 8 bases to trimming and J lost 7 bases; unmatched junction nucleotides: 28. The DNA of the CDR3 is TGTGCCAGCGGCTCGCGAGACAGGGGCAGGGGGAGCGACCTTCTGGAGCAGTACTTC. This translates into CASGSRDRGRGSDLLEQYF.

The chain carries TRBV5-5 and TRBJ2-2; D is tentatively TRBD1 or TRBD2 (5 bases each). The CDR3 spans 17 residues. The V and J ends lost 0 bases and 4 bases respectively, with 16 bases between them. Germline V CDR1 and CDR2: SGHKS, YYEKEE (reference sequence). DNA of the CDR3: TGTGCCAGCAGCTTGGGGGACGGGCCTAGGGGCACCGGGGAGCTGTTTTTT. Its translation is CASSLGDGPRGTGELFF.

The V call is TRBV6-5, the J call TRBJ2-3; TRBD2 matches 7 bases. Germline values: CDR1 MNHEY, CDR2 SVGAGI. J gave up 5 bases and V 4 bases, and 9 bases lay outside the gene matches. The CDR3 consists of 15 residues. The CDR3 reads CASSFRAGQVDTQYF. The CDR3 DNA is TGTGCCAGCAGTTTCAGAGCGGGGCAGGTAGATACGCAGTATTTT.